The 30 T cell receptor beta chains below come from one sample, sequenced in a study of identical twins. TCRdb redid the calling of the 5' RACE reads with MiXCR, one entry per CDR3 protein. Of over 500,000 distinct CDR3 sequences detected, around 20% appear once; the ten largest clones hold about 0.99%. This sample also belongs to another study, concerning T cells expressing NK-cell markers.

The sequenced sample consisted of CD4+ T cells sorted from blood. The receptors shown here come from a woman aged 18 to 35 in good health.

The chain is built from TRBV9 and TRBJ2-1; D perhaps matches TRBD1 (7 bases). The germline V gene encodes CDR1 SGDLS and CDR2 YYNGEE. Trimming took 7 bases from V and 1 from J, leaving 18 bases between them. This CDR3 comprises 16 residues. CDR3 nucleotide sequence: TGTGCCAGCGTCCCCCGCAGGGGGAGGTCCTACAATGAGCAGTTCTTC. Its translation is CASVPRRGRSYNEQFF. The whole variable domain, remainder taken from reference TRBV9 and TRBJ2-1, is DSGVTQTPKHLITATGQRVTLRCSPRSGDLSVYWYQQSLDQGLQFLIQYYNGEERAKGNILERFSAQQFPDLHSELNLSSLELGDSALYFCASVPRRGRSYNEQFFGPGTRLTVL.

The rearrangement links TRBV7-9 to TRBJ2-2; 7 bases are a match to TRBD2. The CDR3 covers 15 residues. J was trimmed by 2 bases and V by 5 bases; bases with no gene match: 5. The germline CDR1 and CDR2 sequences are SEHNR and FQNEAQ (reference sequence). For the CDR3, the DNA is TGTGCCAGCAGCCAAGGACTAGATAACACCGGGGAGCTGTTTTTT. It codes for CASSQGLDNTGELFF.

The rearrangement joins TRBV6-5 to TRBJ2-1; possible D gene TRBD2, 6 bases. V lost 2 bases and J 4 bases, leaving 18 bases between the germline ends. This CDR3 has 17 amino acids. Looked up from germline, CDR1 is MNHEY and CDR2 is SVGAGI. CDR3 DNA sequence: TGTGCCAGCAGTTACCGGCCTAGCGTTTTTGTTTACAATGAGCAGTTCTTC. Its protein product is CASSYRPSVFVYNEQFF.

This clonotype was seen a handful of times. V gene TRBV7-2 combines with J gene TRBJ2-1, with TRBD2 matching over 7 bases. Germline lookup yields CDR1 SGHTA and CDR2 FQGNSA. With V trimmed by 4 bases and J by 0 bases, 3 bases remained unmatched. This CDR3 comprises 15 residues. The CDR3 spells CASSYTSVSYNEQFF. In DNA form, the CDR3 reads TGTGCCAGCAGCTACACTAGCGTCTCCTACAATGAGCAGTTCTTC.

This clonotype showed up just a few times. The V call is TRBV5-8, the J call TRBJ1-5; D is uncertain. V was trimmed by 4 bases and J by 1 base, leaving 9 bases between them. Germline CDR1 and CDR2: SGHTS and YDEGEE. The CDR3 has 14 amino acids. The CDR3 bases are TGTGCCAGCAGCCCCTGGCAAAGCAATCAGCCCCAGCATTTT. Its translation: CASSPWQSNQPQHF.

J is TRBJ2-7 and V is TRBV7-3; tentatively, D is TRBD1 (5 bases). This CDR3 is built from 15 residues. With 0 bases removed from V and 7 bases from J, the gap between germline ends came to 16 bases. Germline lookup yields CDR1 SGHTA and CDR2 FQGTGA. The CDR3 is CASSLTAGSGGEQYF. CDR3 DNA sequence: TGTGCCAGCAGCTTAACAGCAGGGTCGGGTGGGGAGCAGTACTTC. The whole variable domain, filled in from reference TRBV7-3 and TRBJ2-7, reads GAGVSQTPSNKVTEKGKYVELRCDPISGHTALYWYRQSLGQGPEFLIYFQGTGAADDSGLPNDRFFAVRPEGSVSTLKIQRTERGDSAVYLCASSLTAGSGGEQYFGPGTRLTVT.

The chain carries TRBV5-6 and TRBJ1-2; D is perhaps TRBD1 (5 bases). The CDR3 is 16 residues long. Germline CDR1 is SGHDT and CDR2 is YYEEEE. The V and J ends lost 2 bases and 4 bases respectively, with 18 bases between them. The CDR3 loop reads CASSFRNTRQSYGYTF. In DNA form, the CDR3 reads TGTGCCAGCAGCTTTAGAAACACGCGACAGTCCTATGGCTACACCTTC.

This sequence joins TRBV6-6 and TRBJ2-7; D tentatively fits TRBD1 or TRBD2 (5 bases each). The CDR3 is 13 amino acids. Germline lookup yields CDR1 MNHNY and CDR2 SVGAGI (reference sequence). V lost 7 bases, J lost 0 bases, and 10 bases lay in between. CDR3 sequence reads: CASKWGFSYEQYF. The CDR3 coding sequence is TGTGCCAGCAAGTGGGGGTTCTCCTACGAGCAGTACTTC.

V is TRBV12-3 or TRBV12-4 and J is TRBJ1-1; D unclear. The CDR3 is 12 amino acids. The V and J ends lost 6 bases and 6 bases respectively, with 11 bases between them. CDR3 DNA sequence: TGTGCCAGCAGACGACGGGAGGCTGAAGCTTTCTTT. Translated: CASRRREAEAFF.

The chain's CDR3 is CASSQAMVAGGRTGELFF. CDR3 nucleotide sequence: TGCGCCAGCAGCCAAGCGATGGTAGCGGGAGGGAGGACCGGGGAGCTGTTTTTT. The chain is built from TRBV4-3 and TRBJ2-2, with 11 positions matching TRBD2. The CDR3 has 18 residues. CDR1 is LGHNA, CDR2 YSLEER, per germline. V shed 1 base, J shed 5 bases, and the junction held 9 bases outside the gene matches.

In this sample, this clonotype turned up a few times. CDR3 sequence reads: CASTTGQGAYNEQFF. CDR3 nucleotides: TGTGCCAGTACTACGGGACAGGGGGCCTACAATGAGCAGTTCTTC. The chain combines TRBV19 with TRBJ2-1; 11 positions agree with TRBD1. Germline trimming cut 7 bases from V and 2 bases from J; bases unmatched to any gene: 4. The germline CDR1 and CDR2 sequences are LNHDA and SQIVND (reference sequence). The CDR3 covers 15 residues.

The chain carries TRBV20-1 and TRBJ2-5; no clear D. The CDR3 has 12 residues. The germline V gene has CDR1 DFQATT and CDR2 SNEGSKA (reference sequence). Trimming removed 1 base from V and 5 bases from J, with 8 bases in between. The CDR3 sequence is CSARGLVETQYF. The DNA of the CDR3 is TGCAGTGCTAGAGGCCTAGTCGAGACCCAGTACTTC.

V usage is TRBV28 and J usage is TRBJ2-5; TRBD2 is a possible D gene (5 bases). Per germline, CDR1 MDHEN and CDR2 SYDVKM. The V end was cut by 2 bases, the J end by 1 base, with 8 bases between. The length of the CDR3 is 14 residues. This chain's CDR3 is CASSLLGIQETQYF. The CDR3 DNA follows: TGTGCCAGCAGTTTACTCGGGATCCAAGAGACCCAGTACTTC.

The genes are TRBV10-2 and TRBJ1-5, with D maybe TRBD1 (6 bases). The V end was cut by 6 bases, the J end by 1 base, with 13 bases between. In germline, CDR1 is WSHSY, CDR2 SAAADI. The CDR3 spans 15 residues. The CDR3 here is CASRAGDLSNQPQHF. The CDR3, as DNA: TGCGCCAGCAGAGCAGGGGATTTGAGCAATCAGCCCCAGCATTTT.

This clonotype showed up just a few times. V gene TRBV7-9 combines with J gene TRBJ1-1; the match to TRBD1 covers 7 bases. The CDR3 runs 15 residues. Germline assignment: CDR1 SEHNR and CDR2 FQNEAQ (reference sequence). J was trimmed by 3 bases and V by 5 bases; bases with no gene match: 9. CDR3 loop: CASSAQGDSYTEAFF. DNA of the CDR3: TGTGCCAGCAGCGCCCAGGGGGACTCCTACACTGAAGCTTTCTTT.

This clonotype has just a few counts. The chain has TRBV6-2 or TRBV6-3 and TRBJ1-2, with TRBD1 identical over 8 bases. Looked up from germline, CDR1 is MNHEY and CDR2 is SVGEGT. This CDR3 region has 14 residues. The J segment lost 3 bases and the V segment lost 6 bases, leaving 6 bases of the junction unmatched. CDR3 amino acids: CASRFSDRDYGYTF. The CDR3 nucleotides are TGTGCCAGCAGGTTCTCGGACAGGGACTATGGCTACACCTTC.

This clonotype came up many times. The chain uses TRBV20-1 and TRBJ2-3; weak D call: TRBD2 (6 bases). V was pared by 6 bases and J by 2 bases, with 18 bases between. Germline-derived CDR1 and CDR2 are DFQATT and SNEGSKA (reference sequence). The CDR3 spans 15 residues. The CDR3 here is CSAYTRGAVTDTQYF. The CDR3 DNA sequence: TGCAGTGCCTACACCCGCGGGGCGGTCACAGATACGCAGTATTTT.

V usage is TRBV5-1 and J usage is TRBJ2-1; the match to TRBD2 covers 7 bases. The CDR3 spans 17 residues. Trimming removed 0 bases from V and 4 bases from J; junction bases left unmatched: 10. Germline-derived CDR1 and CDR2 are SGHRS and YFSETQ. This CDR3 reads CASSLGAGTTLYNEQFF. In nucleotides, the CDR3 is TGCGCCAGCAGCTTGGGGGCCGGGACTACCCTTTACAATGAGCAGTTCTTC. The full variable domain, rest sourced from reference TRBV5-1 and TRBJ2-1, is KAGVTQTPRYLIKTRGQQVTLSCSPISGHRSVSWYQQTPGQGLQFLFEYFSETQRNKGNFPGRFSGRQFSNSRSEMNVSTLELGDSALYLCASSLGAGTTLYNEQFFGPGTRLTVL.

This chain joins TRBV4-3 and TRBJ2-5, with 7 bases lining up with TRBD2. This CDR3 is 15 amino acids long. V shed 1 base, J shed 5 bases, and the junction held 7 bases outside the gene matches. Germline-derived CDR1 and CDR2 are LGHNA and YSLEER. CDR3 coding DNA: TGCGCCAGCAGCCAAGCTGAAGCGGGATGGGAGACCCAGTACTTC. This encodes CASSQAEAGWETQYF.

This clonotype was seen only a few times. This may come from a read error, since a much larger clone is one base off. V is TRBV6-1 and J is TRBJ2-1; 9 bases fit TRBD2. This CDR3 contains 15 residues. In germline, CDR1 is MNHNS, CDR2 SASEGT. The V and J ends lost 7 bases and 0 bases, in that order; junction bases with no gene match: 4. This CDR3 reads CASTLSGSSYNEQFF. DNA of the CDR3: TGTGCCAGCACCCTTAGCGGGAGCTCCTACAATGAGCAGTTCTTC.

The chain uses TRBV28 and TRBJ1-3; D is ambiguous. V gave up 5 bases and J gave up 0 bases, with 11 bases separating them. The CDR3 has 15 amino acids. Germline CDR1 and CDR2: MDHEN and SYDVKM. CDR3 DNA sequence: TGTGCCAGCAGTCCCTTCTGGGGCTCTGGAAACACCATATATTTT. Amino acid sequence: CASSPFWGSGNTIYF.

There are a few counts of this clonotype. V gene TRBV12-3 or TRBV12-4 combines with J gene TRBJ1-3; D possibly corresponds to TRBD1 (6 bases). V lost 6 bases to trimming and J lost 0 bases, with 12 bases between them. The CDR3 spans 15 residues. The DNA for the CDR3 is TGTGCCAGCAGCCGACAGGTCTTCTCTGGAAACACCATATATTTT. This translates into CASSRQVFSGNTIYF.

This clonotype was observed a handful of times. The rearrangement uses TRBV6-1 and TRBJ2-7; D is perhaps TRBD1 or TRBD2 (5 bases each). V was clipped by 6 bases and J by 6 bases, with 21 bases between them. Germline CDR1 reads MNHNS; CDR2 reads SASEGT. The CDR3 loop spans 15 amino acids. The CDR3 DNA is TGTGCCAGCAGCCCGGGGCAGGGTGTGACTGGCGAGCAGTACTTC. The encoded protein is CASSPGQGVTGEQYF.

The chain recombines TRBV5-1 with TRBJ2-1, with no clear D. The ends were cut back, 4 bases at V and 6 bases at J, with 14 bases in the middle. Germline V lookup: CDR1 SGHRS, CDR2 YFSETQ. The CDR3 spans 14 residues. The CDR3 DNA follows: TGCGCCAGCAGCACGGTCGAACCTAGCAATGAGCAGTTCTTC. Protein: CASSTVEPSNEQFF.

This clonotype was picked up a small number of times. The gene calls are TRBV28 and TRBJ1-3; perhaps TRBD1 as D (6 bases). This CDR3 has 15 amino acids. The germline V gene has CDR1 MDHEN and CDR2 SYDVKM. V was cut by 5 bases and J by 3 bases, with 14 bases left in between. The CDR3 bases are TGTGCCAGCAGTCCCCCGGGGACACTTGGAAACACCATATATTTT. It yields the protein CASSPPGTLGNTIYF.

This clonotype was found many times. As DNA, the CDR3 is TGTGCCAGCTCACCACAGTTTGACACTGAAGCTTTCTTT. Its translation: CASSPQFDTEAFF. V gene TRBV18 combines with J gene TRBJ1-1; D remains ambiguous. Germline V gene data show CDR1 as KGHSH and CDR2 as LQKENI. The CDR3 totals 13 residues. Trimming took off 1 base at V and 3 bases at J, with 6 bases between the two ends.

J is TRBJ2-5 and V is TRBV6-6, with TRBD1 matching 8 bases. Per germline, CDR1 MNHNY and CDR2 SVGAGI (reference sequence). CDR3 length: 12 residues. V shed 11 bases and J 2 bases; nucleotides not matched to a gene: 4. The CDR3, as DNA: TGTGCCGGCGGACAGGGTCAAGAGACCCAGTACTTC. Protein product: CAGGQGQETQYF.

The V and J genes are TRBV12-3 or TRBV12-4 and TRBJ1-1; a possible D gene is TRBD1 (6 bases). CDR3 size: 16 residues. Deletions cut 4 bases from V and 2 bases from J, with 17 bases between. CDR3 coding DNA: TGTGCCAGCAGTTCCCAGATCGGACAGTTAAACACTGAAGCTTTCTTT. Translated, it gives CASSSQIGQLNTEAFF.

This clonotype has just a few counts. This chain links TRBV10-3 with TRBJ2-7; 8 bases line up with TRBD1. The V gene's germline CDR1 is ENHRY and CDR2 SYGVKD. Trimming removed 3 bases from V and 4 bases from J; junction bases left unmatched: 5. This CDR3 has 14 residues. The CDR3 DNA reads TGTGCCATCAGTGACGGGGACAGGTCATACGAGCAGTACTTC. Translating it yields CAISDGDRSYEQYF.

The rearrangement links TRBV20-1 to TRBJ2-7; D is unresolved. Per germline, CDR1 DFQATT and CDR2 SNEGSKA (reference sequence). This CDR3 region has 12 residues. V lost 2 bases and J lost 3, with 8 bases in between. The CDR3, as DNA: TGCAGTGCTAGAAGTTCTAACTACGAGCAGTACTTC. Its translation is CSARSSNYEQYF.